This T cell receptor (beta chain) was obtained from a study of T cell responses to AZD1222 COVID-19 vaccine. Study-wide results and limits: Repertoire collection took place solely once the T cell response had peaked.

This clone was observed a single time. As yet, its antigen is unknown. Measured with immunoSEQ multiplex PCR; TCRdb has only the in-frame clones, and not every one. The sample has tens of thousands of clones; about 86% are singletons. The V gene lost 6 bases and the J gene lost 9 bases, with 15 bases spanning the gap. The CDR3 runs to 14 residues. Germline V CDR1 and CDR2: MNHEY, SVGAGI. The sequenced sample was peripheral blood, obtained on day 0 of AZD1222 vaccination. The origin of this receptor is an adult in good health. V gene TRBV6-5 combines with J gene TRBJ1-6; a possible D gene is TRBD1 (5 bases). Written as DNA, the CDR3 is TGTGCCAGCAGCGCGCAGGGCGGGGGTTCACCCCTCCACTTT. It yields the protein CASSAQGGGSPLHF.